A selection of T cell receptor beta chains follows, all from one sample in a study of response to subunit inactivated influenza vaccine. One entry per CDR3 protein results from TCRdb running MiXCR on the RT-PCR reads. Of 400,000 to 650,000 distinct CDR3 sequences listed, 6.5% to 8% are singletons. The sample was PBMCs from blood, taken around 25 months after vaccination. These receptors were collected from a man between 50 and 70 years old who received an inactivated influenza vaccine. The CDR3 runs from the conserved cysteine through the conserved F or W. Fields, in order: J gene, D gene, clone size, V gene, CDR3 protein, CDR3 DNA. The D gene is left open where the match is weak. The listing skips clone size in some rows; elsewhere it reads once, few, many or a size class.

TRBJ2-5 TRBD1 few TRBV3-1 CASSRWTGGQETQYF TGTGCCAGCAGCCGATGGACAGGAGGACAAGAGACCCAGTACTTC
TRBJ2-3 - many TRBV6-4 CATAMNRERIITDTQYF TGTGCCACCGCTATGAACAGGGAGAGGATAATCACAGATACGCAGTATTTT
TRBJ1-1 - many TRBV18 CASSPRDQNTEAFF TGTGCCAGCTCTCCAAGGGACCAAAACACTGAAGCTTTCTTT
TRBJ2-1 - - TRBV18 CASSPRDRPYNERFF TGTGCCAGCTCACCCCGGGACCGACCCTACAATGAGCGGTTCTTC
TRBJ2-1 - many TRBV7-8 CASSLVKGSQFF TGTGCCAGCAGCTTAGTTAAGGGGTCGCAGTTCTTC
TRBJ1-2 - many TRBV6-5 CASSYSGGGGYTF TGTGCCAGCAGTTACTCGGGGGGAGGTGGCTACACCTTC
TRBJ2-3 - - TRBV20-1 CSASMAVPTDTQYF TGCAGTGCTAGTATGGCTGTCCCCACAGATACGCAGTATTTT
TRBJ2-7 TRBD2 - TRBV5-6 CASSFGPGGTSSYEQYF TGTGCCAGCAGCTTTGGTCCCGGGGGGACGAGCTCCTACGAGCAGTACTTC
TRBJ1-6 - - TRBV15 CATSSEGSVRSPLHF TGTGCCACCAGCAGTGAGGGTTCAGTTCGTTCACCCCTCCACTTT
TRBJ2-1 TRBD2 many TRBV7-9 CASSWGLAGNEQFF TGTGCCAGCAGCTGGGGGCTAGCGGGAAATGAGCAGTTCTTC
TRBJ2-5 TRBD1 - TRBV6-1 CASSTDRAQETQYF TGTGCCAGCAGTACGGACAGGGCCCAAGAGACCCAGTACTTC
TRBJ1-1 - - TRBV12-3/TRBV12-4 CASIRTWTEAFF TGTGCCAGCATACGGACCTGGACTGAAGCTTTCTTT
TRBJ2-7 TRBD1 - TRBV28 CASSLGGTGFYEQYF TGTGCCAGCAGTTTAGGGGGGACAGGGTTCTACGAGCAGTACTTC
TRBJ2-1 TRBD2 few TRBV24-1 CATRTSGNNEQFF TGTGCCACCAGGACTAGCGGCAACAATGAGCAGTTCTTC
TRBJ2-1 - - TRBV5-6 CASSSYVGAGYRNEQFF TGTGCCAGCAGCTCGTACGTCGGGGCCGGGTATAGAAATGAGCAGTTCTTC
TRBJ2-7 TRBD1 - TRBV20-1 CSARAGTGLYEQYF TGCAGTGCTAGAGCCGGGACAGGGCTATACGAGCAGTACTTC
TRBJ2-1 - many TRBV6-1 CASSPHPRRSSYNEQFF TGTGCCAGCAGTCCACACCCAAGGAGAAGCTCCTACAATGAGCAGTTCTTC
TRBJ1-2 TRBD1 - TRBV20-1 CSARGQGARTNYGYTF TGCAGTGCTAGAGGACAGGGGGCAAGGACTAACTATGGCTACACCTTC
TRBJ1-1 - - TRBV12-3/TRBV12-4 CANTAGTRNTEAFF TGTGCCAACACCGCCGGGACAAGGAACACTGAAGCTTTCTTT
TRBJ2-3 - many TRBV12-3/TRBV12-4 CASSLQGSDTQYF TGTGCCAGCAGTTTGCAGGGTTCAGATACGCAGTATTTT
TRBJ2-3 TRBD2 many TRBV20-1 CSASLAGSTDTQYF TGCAGTGCTAGCCTAGCGGGAAGCACAGATACGCAGTATTTT
TRBJ2-3 TRBD2 few TRBV5-1 CASSLPRGADTQYF TGCGCCAGCAGCTTACCGCGGGGGGCAGATACGCAGTATTTT
TRBJ2-5 TRBD2 - TRBV30 CAWSAHLWVAGESETQYF TGTGCCTGGAGTGCACACCTTTGGGTAGCGGGAGAATCGGAGACCCAGTACTTC
TRBJ2-2 - many TRBV27 CASSLLSPGDTGELFF TGTGCCAGCAGTTTATTATCCCCGGGGGACACCGGGGAGCTGTTTTTT
TRBJ2-1 TRBD2 - TRBV11-2 CASSLVRGGVNEQFF TGTGCCAGCAGCTTAGTACGGGGGGGGGTTAATGAGCAGTTCTTC
TRBJ2-1 - many TRBV18 CASSPSGTGTHNEQFF TGTGCCAGCTCACCAAGCGGCACAGGTACTCACAATGAGCAGTTCTTC
TRBJ1-5 TRBD1 few TRBV20-1 CSATDRGLQPQHF TGCAGTGCTACCGACAGGGGGCTTCAGCCCCAGCATTTT
TRBJ2-7 - few TRBV15 CATSREGVEQYF TGTGCCACCAGCAGAGAAGGGGTCGAGCAGTACTTC